This is a list of T cell receptor beta chains from one sample in a study of OX40 agonist ivuxolimab in advanced cancers. Measured with immunoSEQ multiplex PCR; TCRdb has only the in-frame clones, and not every one. The sample contains about 83,000 clones, about 85% of which appear only once. Material: CD4+ or CD8+ T cells sorted from blood, obtained in a trial of the OX40 agonist ivuxolimab. The receptors derive from an adult with an advanced solid tumor such as melanoma, head and neck, liver or kidney cancer. CDR3s include the opening cysteine and the closing phenylalanine or tryptophan. Each record gives: V gene, clone size, D gene, J gene, CDR3 DNA, CDR3 protein. D genes are given only for firm matches. Clone size appears in some rows only: once, few, many, or a class for an expanded clone.

TRBV23-1	.	TRBD2	TRBJ2-5	TGCGCCAGCAGTCAGAATAAGCGGGGGGCCGAAGAGACCCAGTACTTC	CASSQNKRGAEETQYF
TRBV30	.	.	TRBJ1-5	TGTGCCTGGAGTGTGAGTACAGCCCTCAATCAGCCCCAGCATTTT	CAWSVSTALNQPQHF
TRBV9	.	TRBD1	TRBJ1-3	TGTGCCAGCAGCACTACTGGGACAGCTGGAAACACCATATATTTT	CASSTTGTAGNTIYF
TRBV19	.	TRBD1	TRBJ1-4	TGTGCCAGTAGGACACAAGGGGGCTCTGAAAAACTGTTTTTT	CASRTQGGSEKLFF
TRBV10-3	.	.	TRBJ2-5	TGTGCCATCAGTGAGGAACAGGAGACCCAGTACTTC	CAISEEQETQYF
TRBV4-3	.	TRBD2	TRBJ2-2	TGCGCCAGCAGCCGGGGGACTACGGGGTCCGGGGAGCTGTTTTTT	CASSRGTTGSGELFF
TRBV2	.	TRBD1	TRBJ2-3	TGTGCCAGCAGTGCAGGGGGCGTCAGTACAGATACGCAGTATTTT	CASSAGGVSTDTQYF
TRBV18	once	.	TRBJ1-3	TGTGCCAGCTCACTCGGGGGTTCTGGAAACACCATATATTTT	CASSLGGSGNTIYF
TRBV2	.	.	TRBJ2-2	TGTGCCAGCAGTGAAGCGCTTCGGCAGAGCCTGAACACCGGGGAGCTGTTTTTT	CASSEALRQSLNTGELFF
TRBV5-6	.	.	TRBJ2-3	TGTGCCAGCAACCGAGGGGAAGCAGATACGCAGTATTTT	CASNRGEADTQYF
TRBV11-1	few	.	TRBJ2-2	TGTGCCAGCAGGCTTGGCCCCCAAAACACCGGGGAGCTGTTTTTT	CASRLGPQNTGELFF
TRBV27	once	TRBD1	TRBJ1-2	TGTGCCAGCAGAAGGGGGCTAAACTATGGCTACACCTTC	CASRRGLNYGYTF
TRBV6-6	.	TRBD2	TRBJ2-3	TGTGCCAGCAGGGGGACTAGCGGGCCAGATACGCAGTATTTT	CASRGTSGPDTQYF
TRBV6-5	.	TRBD2	TRBJ2-1	TGTGCCAGCAGTAGACCTAGCGGGGGGGGTTATGAGCAGTTCTTC	CASSRPSGGGYEQFF
TRBV7-2	few	.	TRBJ2-2	TGTGCCAGTGGGCCGCAGGGGAGCACCGGGGAGCTGTTTTTT	CASGPQGSTGELFF
TRBV25-1	once	TRBD1	TRBJ2-4	TGTCCCCGCTCCGAGGACAGGGATGGAGACATTCAGTACTTC	CPRSEDRDGDIQYF
TRBV4-1	.	TRBD1	TRBJ1-2	TGCGCCAGCAGCCAGCATGGGACAGGGGCAACAAGGGGCTACACCTTC	CASSQHGTGATRGYTF
TRBV4-3	.	TRBD2	TRBJ2-5	TGCGCCAGCAGCCATGAACTAGCGGGCCAACAAGAGACCCAGTACTTC	CASSHELAGQQETQYF
TRBV5-6	.	.	TRBJ1-5	TGTGCCAGCAGCTGGGGGGATAATCAGCCCCAGCATTTT	CASSWGDNQPQHF
TRBV5-8	.	.	TRBJ1-2	TGTGCCGCCAGCTTCACGATAAATGGCTACACCTTC	CAASFTINGYTF
TRBV6-1	few	.	TRBJ2-7	TGTGCCAGCAGTGCGTCTTACGGGCTCTACGAGCAGTACTTC	CASSASYGLYEQYF
TRBV7-2	.	TRBD1	TRBJ1-2	TGTGCCAGCAGCCGCGCCGGGACAGCACTCTATGGCTACACCTTC	CASSRAGTALYGYTF
TRBV5-4	.	TRBD2	TRBJ2-5	TGTGCCAGCAGCATTGGGCGGGGGGGCCTCCAAGAGACCCAGTACTTC	CASSIGRGGLQETQYF
TRBV12-5	.	.	TRBJ1-1	TGTGCTAGTGGTTTACTATCCATCTCGGGAACTGAAGCTTTCTTT	CASGLLSISGTEAFF
TRBV6-6	.	.	TRBJ1-1	TGTGCCAGCAGTCCCCTCCAGGGAAGTGGAACTGAAGCTTTCTTT	CASSPLQGSGTEAFF
TRBV30	once	.	TRBJ1-3	TGTGCCAGCCCGGGACCAGCGGGAAACACCATATATTTT	CASPGPAGNTIYF
TRBV4-3	.	.	TRBJ1-2	TGCGCCAGCAGCCTAAACTACAGGGAAGACTATGGCTACACCTTC	CASSLNYREDYGYTF
TRBV5-5	.	TRBD1	TRBJ2-7	TGTGCCAGCAGCTTGGGACAGGGGGGTCTCTACGAGCAGTACTTC	CASSLGQGGLYEQYF
TRBV5-6	.	.	TRBJ1-1	TGTGCCAGCAGCCCGTTAGTTGGGGGTTCTGAAGCTTTCTTT	CASSPLVGGSEAFF
TRBV10-3	.	.	TRBJ1-2	TGTGCCATCAACGACCGACGAATTAACTATGGCTACACCTTC	CAINDRRINYGYTF
TRBV30	.	.	TRBJ1-1	TGTGCCTGGAGTCAAAAGGGGTTAAACACTGAAGCTTTCTTT	CAWSQKGLNTEAFF